This T cell receptor (beta chain) is drawn from a study of vaccination and CD4 T cells after COVID-19. Treatment defined: roughly 10-day PBMC culture with coronavirus spike peptide pools or control peptides (ViraFEST assay). Sequencing of cultured CD4+ T cell DNA used the Oncomine TCR Beta short-read assay. In TCRdb, the PCR reads were re-called with MiXCR into one record per CDR3 protein. The profile covers approximately 12,000 distinct CDR3 sequences, with around 21% appearing a single time and 13% taken by the ten largest. The germline CDR1 and CDR2 sequences are MNHNS and SASEGT. The V and J ends lost 6 bases and 3 bases respectively, with 9 bases between them. CDR3 size: 13 residues. This clonotype was detected a few times. Its antigen is unidentified.

This clonotype was sampled from a human donor who received a COVID-19 vaccine. The chain links TRBV6-1 to TRBJ2-1; D uncertain. This specimen was CD4+ T cells from blood, cultured in vitro, taken before SARS-CoV-2 vaccination. The CDR3 protein is CASSVPFYNEQFF. CDR3 coding DNA: TGTGCCAGCAGCGTTCCTTTCTACAATGAGCAGTTCTTC.